These T cell receptor beta chains were read from a single sample in a study of neurological immune-mediated disorders. In TCRdb, the 5' RACE reads were re-called with MiXCR into one record per CDR3 protein. This table has fewer than 60,000 distinct CDR3 sequences, about 3.8% appearing once. Sequencing input: PBMCs. All receptors derive from a man aged 55 to 69 with multiple sclerosis. CDR3s include the opening cysteine and the closing phenylalanine or tryptophan.

j_gene | v_gene | len | CDR3aa
TRBJ1-4 | TRBV4-1 | 17 | CASSQIRDRDRNEKLFF
TRBJ2-7 | TRBV10-3 | 11 | CAISELDEQYF
TRBJ1-3 | TRBV10-2 | 13 | CASSELSGNTIYF
TRBJ1-5 | TRBV20-1 | 12 | CSARSSNQPQHF
TRBJ1-4 | TRBV9 | 16 | CASSVDWTATNEKLFF
TRBJ1-1 | TRBV29-1 | 13 | CSVSQGMNTEAFF
TRBJ2-1 | TRBV14 | 12 | CASSQVWREQFF
TRBJ2-1 | TRBV3-1 | 17 | CASSQGTGLVGHNEQFF
TRBJ2-1 | TRBV29-1 | 13 | CSVGETWDNEQFF
TRBJ1-5 | TRBV20-1 | 17 | CSASSGWQTESNQPQHF
TRBJ2-2 | TRBV6-5 | 15 | CASRRQIANTGELFF
TRBJ1-4 | TRBV6-5 | 14 | CASSSPVGNEKLFF
TRBJ2-7 | TRBV5-1 | 13 | CASSAGGSYEQYF
TRBJ2-1 | TRBV20-1 | 16 | CSARGPARQFYNEQFF
TRBJ1-1 | TRBV7-9 | 15 | CASSFSQGDHTEAFF
TRBJ2-1 | TRBV3-1 | 15 | CASSQTSFLNNEQFF
TRBJ1-1 | TRBV5-1 | 13 | CASSLPGWKKTFF
TRBJ2-5 | TRBV20-1 | 13 | CSASNPRRETQYF
TRBJ2-6 | TRBV3-1 | 15 | CASSHRNSGANVLTF
TRBJ2-3 | TRBV5-1 | 16 | CASRRSAVLSTDTQYF
TRBJ1-4 | TRBV5-1 | 16 | CASSLQNYGRGEKLFF
TRBJ2-5 | TRBV5-1 | 13 | CASSLGQVETQYF
TRBJ2-3 | TRBV7-9 | 16 | CASSSTTKSYTDTQYF
TRBJ2-4 | TRBV3-1 | 15 | CASSDSGGAKNIQYF
TRBJ1-2 | TRBV6-6 | 14 | CASSHRTVYYGYTF
TRBJ1-2 | TRBV5-1 | 12 | CASSPPQGRYTF
TRBJ2-2 | TRBV7-6 | 15 | CASSLGTAYTGELFF
TRBJ2-7 | TRBV7-9 | 14 | CATVDNILDYEQYF
TRBJ1-1 | TRBV27 | 13 | CASSLPGGRRAFF
TRBJ2-1 | TRBV10-3 | 15 | CAISSSGRAYNEQFF
TRBJ2-2 | TRBV3-1 | 17 | CASSLDSGRLNTGELFF
TRBJ2-7 | TRBV5-1 | 17 | CASSLSHSYPKHYEQYF
TRBJ1-4 | TRBV27 | 14 | CASSLGTVNEKLFF
TRBJ2-2 | TRBV6-1 | 13 | CASSPEGTGELFF
TRBJ2-2 | TRBV15 | 15 | CATSMRTGEGGELFF
TRBJ2-3 | TRBV10-2 | 14 | CASSLAGSTDTQYF
TRBJ2-7 | TRBV29-1 | 12 | CSVVEVRQEQYF
TRBJ2-7 | TRBV5-1 | 15 | CASSLGGPASREQYF
TRBJ2-1 | TRBV14 | 14 | CASSQLRGYNEQFF
TRBJ2-5 | TRBV5-1 | 15 | CASSLAGGAGETQYF
TRBJ1-1 | TRBV20-1 | 16 | CSARPYYGQREPSAFF
TRBJ1-1 | TRBV5-1 | 14 | CASGLRDLNTEAFF
TRBJ2-3 | TRBV7-2 | 17 | CASSLVRGGRHADTQYF
TRBJ1-2 | TRBV4-2 | 15 | CASSQVGGGVDGYTF
TRBJ1-1 | TRBV25-1 | 14 | CASSAHQGAAEAFF
TRBJ2-1 | TRBV29-1 | 13 | CSAQGLAGNEQFF